This section outlines one T cell receptor (beta chain) sequence together with its context. Which antigen it targets is not known. Base qualities are not recorded, but no much larger clone differs from it by a single base. Relative to germline, V is 0 bases shorter and J is 6 bases shorter, with 11 bases between their ends. From the germline V gene, CDR1 is MNHEY and CDR2 is SVGAGI. The CDR3 covers 14 residues, taking in both the cysteine and the phenylalanine. The DNA shown is the 42-base CDR3, in frame from base 1. Library generation was performed with the immunoSEQ multiplex PCR assay. For the multiplex PCR, a mixture combining 60 forward primers for TCR Vbeta segments and 13 reverse primers for TCR Jbeta segments was used. Amplification of the CDR3 region of rearranged TCR beta genes was performed with a multiplex PCR assay on genomic DNA. The amplified TCR beta libraries were sequenced on the Illumina HiSeq System as 87-base-pair reads. Per the source publication's procedure: A later analysis tallied 75 million to 95 million unique TCR beta chains across the 666 repertoires, and approximately 9.9 million of those chains were shared by two or more donors. Raw reads were error-corrected and collapsed into unique sequences by a nearest-neighbor algorithm in which closely related sequences were merged to remove PCR and sequencing errors. To assign V, D and J gene segments, CDR3 sequences were aligned to IMGT reference sequences. For a sequence to be retained, at least a six-nucleotide match to both a V gene segment and a J gene segment was required. A rearrangement counted as productive if the CDR3 had no stop codons and remained in frame with V and J, and every other rearrangement counted as non-productive. Following IMGT convention, CDR3 was defined as the stretch from the second conserved V-encoded cysteine up to the conserved J-encoded phenylalanine. The earlier analysis of about 590 of the donors excluded sequences that lacked an unambiguous match to a single V gene segment. In an earlier analysis of 450 to 700 of the donors, V segments were called functional above 56.7% productive rearrangements and were called segregating when the between-donor standard deviation exceeded 5%. A statistical classification framework was built for diagnosing cytomegalovirus status from the catalog of TCR beta chain sequences. In a later analysis, TCR nucleotide sequences were compared against IMGT/GENE-DB human TR gene sequences so that V and J genes could be assigned. In a later analysis, CDR3 sequences and most-parsimonious VDJ recombination scenarios were assigned using the TCRdist pipeline. In a later analysis, each TCR beta chain was defined by its CDR3 amino acid sequence together with its V-gene family, and reads lacking a unique V-gene family were excluded. As a way to deal with suspected cross-contamination and a sequencing artifact, a later analysis dropped roughly 620 nucleotide sequences that were highly shared and had low generation probability. In a later analysis, a clonal expansion index was calculated for each public chain from normalized within-repertoire ranks of inferred template counts. In a later analysis, generation probabilities were computed with a VDJ recombination model fitted to out-of-frame rearrangements, and the resulting probabilities were checked against IGoR. In a later analysis, TCR-TCR, TCR-HLA and TCR-CMV co-occurrence was scored with hypergeometric tests, and a repertoire-size bias correction was applied to TCR pairs. To estimate false discovery rates, a later analysis permuted the HLA or CMV assignments 20 times. In a later analysis, co-occurring TCRs were grouped using DBSCAN, and TCRdist sequence similarity was added for clustering within HLA-allele-positive subsets. Co-occurrence clustering excluded repertoires with fewer than 30,000 or more than 120,000 public chains, plus five with anomalous nucleotide sharing. TCRdb retrieved this table from immuneACCESS and kept in-frame rearrangements only. Not all clones are present; in checked studies, unresolved V genes account for under half, and no reason is known for the remainder. Clone size and the V and J calls come from that table; the DNA yielded D and trimming. The sample table lists hundreds of thousands of clones, approximately 70% of them with a count of one. The ten largest clones capture 2.6% of the sample.

This entry belongs to a study of cytomegalovirus exposure and HLA in healthy donors (dated by TCRdb to the late 2010s). For the wider study: According to an earlier analysis of a few hundred of the donors, roughly 180 million T cells yielded approximately 120 million unique TCR beta sequences and about 300 Gb of sequence data. Approximately 310 gigabases of sequencing data and approximately 92 million unique TCR sequences made up an early release that covered several hundred HLA-typed donors. To predict cytomegalovirus infection status, the study brought together high-throughput TCR immunosequencing, statistical association of individual TCRs with disease status, and machine learning. The study was designed to test whether signatures of past pathogen exposure could be identified by cataloging public T cell receptors. The genetic ancestry cluster associated with self-reported Caucasian donors included 80% to 90% of the roughly 400 genotyped donors. Because of strong linkage in the cohort, roughly five DR-DQ haplotypes were treated as single units for association and clustering. Besides the first cohort of roughly 660 subjects, a separate validation cohort made up of 120 different subjects was used. The number of typed donors differed by locus: roughly 629-640 for A, B, C, DRB1 and DQB1; some 540 for DQA1; 606 for DPA1; and some 450 for DPB1. Class I and class II HLA loci were covered by the typing at four-digit resolution. Donor age, sex, ethnicity and CMV serostatus were collected together with the repertoire data. In a later analysis, previously published TCR beta repertoires from several hundred donors were re-analyzed and high-resolution HLA genotyping was added so that TCR occurrence patterns could be studied. An earlier analysis of more than 450 of the donors used high-throughput TCR beta sequencing to judge whether each TCR beta V gene segment behaved as functional or pseudogenic. A later genetic analysis took genome-wide SNP genotypes for 398 of the 666 donors and used that subset as a discovery cohort. Every discovery cohort repertoire had been produced on one sequencing platform. In the later analysis, no new phenotypic data were used to find candidate immune exposures; instead, reliance was placed on TCR beta sequences and their occurrence across donors. Using immunosequencing, the study profiled T cell repertoires from 550 to 750 subjects and related those repertoires to cytomegalovirus serostatus. Among 300 to 450 genotyped donors of the cohort, an average of approximately 240,000 unique TCR beta nucleotide sequences were sequenced per donor, roughly 18% of them non-productive.

On the study overall, not on this receptor specifically: When HLA alleles, especially DR and DQ, strongly co-occurred, TCR associations were difficult to assign to individual alleles. In the study, 150 to 200 TCR beta chains were listed as associated with cytomegalovirus. According to a later analysis, TCR association rates differed among HLA loci, with DRB1 alleles showing the most associated TCRs and HLA-C alleles showing the fewest. Because the 87-base-pair reads could not distinguish some IMGT-functional V segments, including TRBV6-2 and TRBV6-3, those segments were excluded. In a later genetic analysis, a missense DCLRE1C variant was associated with V-gene and J-gene trimming of TCR beta chains, and the association was replicated in an independent cohort. A later genetic analysis reported fewer N-insertions in productive TCRs among donors in an Asian-associated ancestry cluster than the 666-donor mean. Immune exposure information for the cohort was limited to CMV serostatus. Across donors, most TCR sequences were observed very rarely, whereas some public TCRs were present in many individuals. At a false discovery rate of 0.05, a later analysis linked approximately 18,000 TCR beta sequences to specific HLA alleles. Three of the identified cytomegalovirus-associated TCR beta chains were confirmed in vitro to be specific for cytomegalovirus antigens. Linkage disequilibrium might explain the correlated functional status among segregating V segments, but an unknown experimental factor could not be ruled out. Because HLA typing was unavailable for some donors at each locus, only the typed subset was used in association tests. Most CMV-associated TCR beta chains appeared to be HLA-restricted in a later analysis, and the HLA associations seemed to be driven largely by CMV exposure. Compared with equally common non-associated chains, HLA-associated TCR beta chains in a later analysis were more clonally expanded and had lower generation probabilities. Because counts were too low, seventeen rarely observed V segments, including chromosome 9 orphons, were left out of the earlier analysis of a few hundred of the donors. Broadly in line with IMGT annotations, most TCR beta V segments showed up in productive rearrangements about 90% or about 30% of the time in an earlier analysis of around 550 of the donors. The sequencing pipeline was judged likely to have produced a cluster of highly shared sequence variants as a technical artifact. According to a later analysis, parvovirus B19, influenza, CMV and Epstein-Barr virus appeared linked to several top co-occurrence clusters. Presence/absence analyses assumed roughly uniform sequencing depth across donors, an assumption that may not hold. In both the original and validation cohorts, the classifier was reported to diagnose cytomegalovirus status with high specificity and sensitivity. A further reported finding was that TCR beta sequences accurately predicted the HLA-A and HLA-B alleles for most subjects in the first cohort. It was suggested by the authors that the approach could potentially be generalized to other disease states and immunological phenotypes. Only TCR beta chains were sequenced in this cohort, and the absence of alpha or paired-chain data limited detectable features.

The cohort comprised around 700 healthy bone marrow donors. At the time of sampling, every cohort member was nominally healthy, though immune exposures that went unrecorded were likely present. The donor tested CMV seropositive and was one of the 289 seropositive cohort members. A peripheral blood sample was collected from each donor, and TCR beta sequencing was performed on peripheral blood mononuclear cells. Genomic DNA was extracted from the blood cell samples with the Qiagen DNeasy Blood Extraction Kit. The source material was PBMCs. The chain links TRBV6-5 with TRBJ1-1; the D gene lacks a confident call. The sequence came from a man aged 35 to 55 in good health and CMV-seropositive. The DNA sequence follows: TGTGCCAGCAGTTACTCGATGGTGGGAGCTGAAGCTTTCTTT. It encodes CASSYSMVGAEAFF.